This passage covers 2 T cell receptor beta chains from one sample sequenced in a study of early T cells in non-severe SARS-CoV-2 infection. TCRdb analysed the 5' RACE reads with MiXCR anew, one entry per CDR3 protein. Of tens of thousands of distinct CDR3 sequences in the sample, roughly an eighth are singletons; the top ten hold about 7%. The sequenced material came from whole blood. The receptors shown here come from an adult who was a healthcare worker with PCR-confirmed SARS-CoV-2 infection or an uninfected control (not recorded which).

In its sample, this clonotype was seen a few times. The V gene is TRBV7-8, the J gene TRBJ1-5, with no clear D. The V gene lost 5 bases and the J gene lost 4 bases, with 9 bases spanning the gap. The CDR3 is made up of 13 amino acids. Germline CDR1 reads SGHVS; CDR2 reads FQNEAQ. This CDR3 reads CASSLDQNQPQHF. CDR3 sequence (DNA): TGTGCCAGCAGCCTCGACCAAAATCAGCCCCAGCATTTT.

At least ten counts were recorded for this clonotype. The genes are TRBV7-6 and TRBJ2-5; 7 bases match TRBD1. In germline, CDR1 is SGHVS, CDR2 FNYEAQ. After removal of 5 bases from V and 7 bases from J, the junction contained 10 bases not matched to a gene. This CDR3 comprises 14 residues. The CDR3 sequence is CASSPGEGAGTQYF. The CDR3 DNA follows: TGTGCCAGCAGCCCCGGCGAGGGGGCGGGGACCCAGTACTTC.